The 7 T cell receptor beta chains below were found in one sample sequenced in a study of T cells in Graves' hyperthyroidism and ophthalmopathy. TCR beta CDR3 region amplification was performed from RNA transcripts. The HTBI primer set was used in a first-round RT-PCR of the TCR CDR3. Via MiXCR, TCRdb re-called the multiplex PCR reads, giving one row per CDR3 protein. Among about 610,000 distinct CDR3 sequences listed, roughly 15% were seen once. The sample comprised blood. The receptors stem from a woman between 40 and 50 years old with Graves' ophthalmopathy.

This clonotype occurred many times. V gene TRBV12-3 or TRBV12-4 combines with J gene TRBJ2-4; 9 nucleotides line up with TRBD1. Trimming removed 6 bases from V and 6 bases from J; junction bases left unmatched: 12. This CDR3 contains 16 residues. The CDR3 region is CASSPATGGVRNIQYF. CDR3 in DNA: TGTGCCAGCAGCCCCGCCACAGGGGGCGTTAGAAACATTCAGTACTTC.

This clonotype was recorded at least ten times. The chain has TRBV11-2 and TRBJ1-1; no clear D. CDR1 is SGHAT, CDR2 FQNNGV, per germline. Deletions cut 2 bases from V and 1 base from J, with 8 bases between. The CDR3 is 14 amino acids. The CDR3 loop reads CASSLWVGNTEAFF. Written as DNA, the CDR3 is TGTGCCAGCAGCTTATGGGTGGGGAACACTGAAGCTTTCTTT.

This clonotype was observed many times. J is TRBJ1-1 and V is TRBV19; D is ambiguous. This CDR3 has 13 amino acids. CDR1 LNHDA and CDR2 SQIVND come from the germline V gene (reference sequence). Trimming shortened V by 6 bases and J by 1 base, and 9 bases separated the two germline ends. The CDR3 is CASRMDPNTEAFF. Here the CDR3 DNA reads TGTGCCAGTAGAATGGACCCGAACACTGAAGCTTTCTTT.

The V gene is TRBV18, the J gene TRBJ2-2; 11 bases align to TRBD2. The V gene's germline CDR1 is KGHSH and CDR2 LQKENI. Germline trimming cut 5 bases from V and 0 bases from J; bases unmatched to any gene: 2. This CDR3 comprises 16 residues. CDR3 sequence reads: CASSKTSGTNTGELFF. The CDR3 DNA is TGTGCCAGCTCAAAGACTAGCGGGACGAACACCGGGGAGCTGTTTTTT.

This clonotype has ten or more counts. The chain links TRBV6-2 or TRBV6-3 to TRBJ2-7; 14 nucleotides line up with TRBD2. Germline V gene lookup returns CDR1 MNHEY and CDR2 SVGEGT. This CDR3 contains 19 residues. Trimming took 1 base from V and 2 from J; bases not matched to a gene: 10. For the CDR3, the DNA is TGTGCCAGCAGTTACTTGACTAGCGGGAGGGCCATGGTACCCTACGAGCAGTACTTC. This encodes CASSYLTSGRAMVPYEQYF.

The sample holds one count of this clonotype. The chain couples TRBV18 to TRBJ2-2; the match to TRBD2 covers 7 bases. Germline V lookup: CDR1 KGHSH, CDR2 LQKENI. With V trimmed by 1 base and J by 5 bases, 16 bases remained unmatched. The CDR3 runs to 19 residues. CDR3 coding DNA: TGTGCCAGCTCACCACTTACATTCGAGCGGGAAGGTTGGACCGGGGAGCTGTTTTTT. Amino acid sequence: CASSPLTFEREGWTGELFF. Filled out from reference TRBV18 and TRBJ2-2, the complete variable domain reads NAGVMQNPRHLVRRRGQEARLRCSPMKGHSHVYWYRQLPEEGLKFMVYLQKENIIDESGMPKERFSAEFPKEGPSILRIQQVVRGDSAAYFCASSPLTFEREGWTGELFFGEGSRLTVL.

This clonotype was seen many times. The J gene is TRBJ2-3, the V gene TRBV11-2; the match to TRBD2 covers 7 bases. There are 15 residues in the CDR3. CDR1 and CDR2 from the germline V gene are SGHAT and FQNNGV. Trimming removed 1 base from V and 4 bases from J; junction bases left unmatched: 5. CDR3 sequence reads: CASSLGGGESDTQYF. CDR3 sequence (DNA): TGTGCCAGCAGCTTAGGGGGGGGAGAGTCAGATACGCAGTATTTT. The full variable domain, completed using reference TRBV11-2 and TRBJ2-3, is EAGVAQSPRYKIIEKRQSVAFWCNPISGHATLYWYQQILGQGPKLLIQFQNNGVVDDSQLPKDRFSAERLKGVDSTLKIQPAKLEDSAVYLCASSLGGGESDTQYFGPGTRLTVL.